This entry is about one T cell receptor (beta chain). V dropped 1 base and J dropped 5 bases, with 11 bases sitting between them. CDR3 length: 15 residues. CDR1 and CDR2 (germline): LNHNV, YYDKDF (reference sequence). Produced via immunoSEQ multiplex PCR; TCRdb's table is partial and in-frame only. The sample includes roughly 16,000 clones, roughly 60% of them seen just once. The sample originates from a study of graft-versus-host responses after intestinal transplantation. Intraepithelial lymphocytes and lamina propria lymphocytes were released through processing of graft tissue. This sequence originates from a human patient who received an intestinal transplant, so some T cells may come from the graft donor. Specimen: ileum tissue, collected 524 days after transplant. This chain uses TRBV15 with TRBJ1-4; D is perhaps TRBD1 (6 bases). The CDR3 coding sequence is TGTGCCACCAGCAGAGTCCGGACAGCAAATGAAAAACTGTTTTTT. Translation: CATSRVRTANEKLFF. The whole variable domain, remainder taken from reference TRBV15 and TRBJ1-4, is DAMVIQNPRYQVTQFGKPVTLSCSQTLNHNVMYWYQQKSSQAPKLLFHYYDKDFNNEADTPDNFQSRRPNTSFCFLDIRSPGLGDTAMYLCATSRVRTANEKLFFGSGTQLSVL.